This passage covers 17 T cell receptor beta chains from one sample sequenced in a study of blood T cell repertoires in COVID-19. Repertoires were generated with immunoSEQ multiplex PCR, while TCRdb's copy carries only in-frame clones and drops some. The sample lists approximately 110,000 clones; less than 85% were seen once. Sequencing used peripheral blood. The receptors derive from a human donor with acute or convalescent COVID-19. The donor label of this sample is uncertain.

This chain connects TRBV29-1 to TRBJ2-5, with TRBD2 as a possible D gene (6 bases). The CDR3 length is 11 residues. Germline CDR1 reads SQVTM; CDR2 reads ANQGSEA. The CDR3: CSTDRGETQYF. CDR3 in DNA: TGCAGTACAGACCGGGGGGAGACCCAGTACTTC.

The chain uses TRBV6-5 and TRBJ1-6; D unclear. The V end lost 5 bases, the J end lost 5 bases, and 10 bases lay between the germline ends. The germline V gene has CDR1 MNHEY and CDR2 SVGAGI. This CDR3 contains 14 residues. CDR3 residues: CASSLTVDNSPLHF. The CDR3, as DNA: TGTGCCAGCAGTCTCACAGTGGATAATTCACCCCTCCACTTT.

The chain joins TRBV19 to TRBJ2-2; perhaps TRBD2 as D (5 bases). The CDR3 is 14 amino acids. The ends were cut back, 9 bases at V and 5 bases at J, with 16 bases in the middle. CDR1 is LNHDA, CDR2 SQIVND, per germline (reference sequence). The CDR3 protein is CASERGPPTGELFF. The CDR3 region has the DNA TGTGCCAGCGAGAGAGGGCCCCCAACCGGGGAGCTGTTTTTT. Variable domain in full (rest from reference TRBV19 and TRBJ2-2): DGGITQSPKYLFRKEGQNVTLSCEQNLNHDAMYWYRQDPGQGLRLIYYSQIVNDFQKGDIAEGYSVSREKKESFPLTVTSAQKNPTAFYLCASERGPPTGELFFGEGSRLTVL.

The V and J genes are TRBV7-9 and TRBJ1-3; 7 bases fit TRBD1. Germline assignment: CDR1 SEHNR and CDR2 FQNEAQ (reference sequence). The CDR3 contains 18 residues. V was pared by 5 bases and J by 0 bases, with 13 bases of the junction left unmatched. Here the CDR3 reads CASSPQTGTMNSGNTIYF. CDR3 nucleotides: TGTGCCAGCAGCCCTCAGACAGGGACCATGAACTCTGGAAACACCATATATTTT.

The chain couples TRBV5-6 to TRBJ2-6; D possibly corresponds to TRBD1 (8 bases). The germline V gene encodes CDR1 SGHDT and CDR2 YYEEEE. There are 17 residues in the CDR3. The V gene lost 3 bases and the J gene lost 0 bases, with 13 bases spanning the gap. DNA for the CDR3: TGTGCCAGCAGCTGGACAGGGAGGGGCTCTGGGGCCAACGTCCTGACTTTC. Its protein product is CASSWTGRGSGANVLTF. Variable domain in full (rest from reference TRBV5-6 and TRBJ2-6): DAGVTQSPTHLIKTRGQQVTLRCSPKSGHDTVSWYQQALGQGPQFIFQYYEEEERQRGNFPDRFSGHQFPNYSSELNVNALLLGDSALYLCASSWTGRGSGANVLTFGAGSRLTVL.

This clone was seen only a few times. This rearrangement joins TRBV28 to TRBJ2-7; D possibly corresponds to TRBD1 (6 bases). Per the germline V gene, CDR1 is MDHEN and CDR2 is SYDVKM. V was cut by 5 bases and J by 0 bases, with 11 bases left in between. The CDR3 covers 14 residues. CDR3 in amino acids: CASSRQESSYEQYF. CDR3 bases: TGTGCCAGCAGTAGACAGGAGAGCTCCTACGAGCAGTACTTC.

The chain employs TRBV4-1 and TRBJ2-3; TRBD2 agrees at 9 bases. Germline CDR1 MGHRA, CDR2 YSYEKL. The CDR3 loop spans 16 amino acids. The V and J ends lost 2 bases and 4 bases, in that order; junction bases with no gene match: 7. The CDR3 protein is CASSQPSSGESDTQYF. The CDR3, as DNA: TGCGCCAGCAGCCAACCCTCTAGCGGGGAGTCAGATACGCAGTATTTT.

This clone has only a few counts. The gene calls are TRBV2 and TRBJ1-4; the D gene is possibly TRBD1 (5 bases). This CDR3 region has 15 residues. Germline V lookup: CDR1 SNHLY, CDR2 FYNNEI. Trimming removed 9 bases at V and 6 bases at J, with 20 bases between. The CDR3 loop reads CASSKDRGGDEKLFF. The CDR3 region has the DNA TGTGCCAGTTCTAAGGACCGTGGGGGGGATGAAAAACTGTTTTTT.

The chain combines TRBV7-2 with TRBJ1-1, with D perhaps TRBD1 (6 bases). This CDR3 contains 13 residues. Germline V CDR1 and CDR2: SGHTA, FQGNSA. Trimming cost V 5 bases and J 7 bases, with 14 bases left between them. The CDR3 protein is CASSTRGDNEAFF. The CDR3 DNA follows: TGTGCCAGCAGCACCAGGGGCGATAATGAAGCTTTCTTT.

The chain combines TRBV7-9 with TRBJ1-2, with a tentative D call TRBD1 (5 bases). Looked up from germline, CDR1 is SEHNR and CDR2 is FQNEAQ (reference sequence). The CDR3 is 12 amino acids. The V end was cut by 5 bases, the J end by 7 bases, with 11 bases between. The CDR3 DNA reads as TGTGCCAGCAGCCCCACAAGGGGTGGCTACACCTTC. Protein product: CASSPTRGGYTF.

This clone occurred a few times. The V and J genes are TRBV4-1 and TRBJ2-7; TRBD1 might be the D (6 bases). The CDR3 is 15 amino acids. Trimming shortened V by 0 bases and J by 3 bases, and 12 bases separated the two germline ends. Germline V gene data show CDR1 as MGHRA and CDR2 as YSYEKL. CDR3 region: CASSQDPQGVYEQYF. Written as DNA, the CDR3 is TGCGCCAGCAGCCAAGATCCACAGGGCGTCTACGAGCAGTACTTC.

This sequence joins TRBV21-1 and TRBJ2-7; the table's D call of TRBD2 was not tested on the DNA. TRBV21-1 is described as a pseudogene. The CDR3 is 16 amino acids. The CDR3 loop is CASTRGRVGPPYEQYV. The DNA for the CDR3 is TGTGCCAGCACTCGAGGGAGGGTGGGGCCCCCCTACGAGCAGTACGTC.

V is TRBV5-1 and J is TRBJ2-7; 8 nucleotides agree with TRBD1. The CDR3 has 15 residues. Unmatched junction bases numbered 4, after V lost 0 bases and J lost 2 bases. Per germline, CDR1 SGHRS and CDR2 YFSETQ. CDR3 DNA sequence: TGCGCCAGCAGCTTGGGGACAGGGATGACCTACGAGCAGTACGTC. The encoded protein is CASSLGTGMTYEQYV.

This clone has at least ten counts. The V call is TRBV7-9, the J call TRBJ1-1; TRBD1 aligns across 10 bases. V trimming: 5 bases; J trimming: 6 bases; junction bases outside the gene matches: 9. CDR1 is SEHNR, CDR2 FQNEAQ, per germline (reference sequence). CDR3 length: 15 residues. The CDR3 sequence is CASSPPTGGRPEAFF. The CDR3 nucleotides are TGTGCCAGCAGCCCCCCGACAGGGGGCAGGCCTGAAGCTTTCTTT. Using reference TRBV7-9 and TRBJ1-1 for the parts outside the CDR3, the full variable domain is DTGVSQNPRHKITKRGQNVTFRCDPISEHNRLYWYRQTLGQGPEFLTYFQNEAQLEKSRLLSDRFSAERPKGSFSTLEIQRTEQGDSAMYLCASSPPTGGRPEAFFGQGTRLTVV.

The rearrangement joins TRBV5-4 to TRBJ2-1; TRBD1 might be the D (5 bases). CDR1 and CDR2 (germline): SGHNT, YYREEE (reference sequence). Trimming pared 7 bases from V and 0 bases from J, leaving 20 bases between. The CDR3 totals 17 residues. The CDR3 protein is CASGSTWGASSYNEQFF. The DNA of the CDR3 is TGTGCCAGCGGATCGACTTGGGGCGCAAGCTCCTACAATGAGCAGTTCTTC.

The CDR3 reads CASSLNGGAETQYF. In nucleotides, the CDR3 is TGTGCCAGCAGCTTAAACGGGGGGGCAGAGACCCAGTACTTC. This chain links TRBV7-9 with TRBJ2-5; 8 nucleotides line up with TRBD2. This CDR3 region has 14 residues. Germline V CDR1 and CDR2: SEHNR, FQNEAQ (reference sequence). Trimming at V came to 2 bases and at J to 4 bases, leaving 3 bases not matched to a gene.

The J gene is TRBJ1-5, the V gene TRBV10-2, with TRBD1 matching 7 bases. Trimming cost V 0 bases and J 4 bases; bases outside gene matches: 3. CDR3 length: 15 residues. Germline V gives CDR1 WSHSY, CDR2 SAAADI. CDR3 in DNA: TGCGCCAGCAGTGAGTCGTTGACAGGGAATCAGCCCCAGCATTTT. This codes for CASSESLTGNQPQHF.